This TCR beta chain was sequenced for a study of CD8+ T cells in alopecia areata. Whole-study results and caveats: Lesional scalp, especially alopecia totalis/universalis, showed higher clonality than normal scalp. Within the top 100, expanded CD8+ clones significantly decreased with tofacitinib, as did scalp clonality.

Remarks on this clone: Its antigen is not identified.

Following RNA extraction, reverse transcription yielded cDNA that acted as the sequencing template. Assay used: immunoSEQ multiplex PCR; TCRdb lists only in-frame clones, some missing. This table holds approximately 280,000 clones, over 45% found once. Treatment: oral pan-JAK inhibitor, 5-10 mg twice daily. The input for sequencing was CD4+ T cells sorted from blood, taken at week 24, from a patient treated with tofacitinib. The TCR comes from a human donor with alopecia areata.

As DNA, the CDR3 is TGTGCCAGTAGAAAGACAGGGGTCTACGAGCAGTACTTC. It yields the protein CASRKTGVYEQYF. The chain carries TRBV14 and TRBJ2-7; 8 bases are shared with TRBD1. The CDR3 is 13 amino acids. The germline gives CDR1 SGHDN, CDR2 FVKESK. V shed 9 bases, J shed 3 bases, and the junction held 7 bases outside the gene matches.